Below, 5 T cell receptor beta chains from the same sample are listed, as sequenced in a study of beta chain features in type 1 diabetes. Study-wide points: Researchers report that Type 1 diabetes patients had moderately but significantly shorter TCRB CDR3s across all four CD4+ subsets.

What was sequenced were expressed TCRB transcripts, since all of the isolated RNA had been reverse transcribed. Libraries were prepared by immunoSEQ multiplex PCR; TCRdb keeps only in-frame clonotypes and omits some of them. This sample has some 640,000 clones, with over 11% found just once. No cognate antigen is known for these TCRs. The specimen sequenced was naive CD4+ T cells from blood. These receptors came from a man in his late teens or twenties with type 1 diabetes.

This clone was picked up one time. The V gene is TRBV4-1, the J gene TRBJ2-7, with a possible D match to TRBD1 (5 bases). The V gene's germline CDR1 is MGHRA and CDR2 YSYEKL. V shed 3 bases and J shed 6 bases, with 18 bases lying between them. This CDR3 comprises 15 residues. CDR3 DNA: TGCGCCAGCAGCCAGGGTGGCAGGGTCGCCGTCGAGCAGTACTTC. Translating it yields CASSQGGRVAVEQYF.

This clone appeared a few times. The chain has TRBV27 and TRBJ2-4; maybe TRBD2 (6 bases). The V and J ends lost 7 bases and 6 bases respectively, with 13 bases between them. The CDR3 is 13 amino acids. Germline values: CDR1 MNHEY, CDR2 SMNVEV (reference sequence). CDR3 sequence (DNA): TGTGCCAGCACTATGCAGGGAGGAAACATTCAGTACTTC. As protein: CASTMQGGNIQYF.

V gene TRBV10-3 combines with J gene TRBJ2-1; 9 bases map to TRBD1. The J segment lost 3 bases and the V segment lost 6 bases, leaving 6 bases of the junction unmatched. The V gene's germline CDR1 is ENHRY and CDR2 SYGVKD. CDR3 length equals 15 residues. The CDR3 DNA follows: TGTGCCATCAGGCCCTCGGGACAGGGCTACAATGAGCAGTTCTTC. Amino acid sequence: CAIRPSGQGYNEQFF.

V gene TRBV18 combines with J gene TRBJ1-1; D possibly corresponds to TRBD1 (6 bases). V was cut by 2 bases and J by 4 bases, with 17 bases left in between. The germline CDR1 and CDR2 sequences are KGHSH and LQKENI. The CDR3 has 16 amino acids. CDR3 sequence (DNA): TGTGCCAGCTCACCAGGTGGGGGCGGATTGGGCACTGAAGCTTTCTTT. It encodes CASSPGGGGLGTEAFF.

A word on this clone: Other DNA variants within this sample encode the same CDR3. The J gene is TRBJ2-5, the V gene TRBV30; maybe TRBD1 (6 bases). Germline CDR1 GTSNPN, CDR2 SVGIG (reference sequence). V was shortened by 4 bases and J by 4 bases, with 7 bases between the two germline ends. The CDR3 loop spans 11 amino acids. CDR3 nucleotides: TGTGCCTGGACCAGGGGAGAGACCCAGTACTTC. Amino acids: CAWTRGETQYF. Full variable domain (remainder filled in from reference TRBV30 and TRBJ2-5): SQTIHQWPATLVQPVGSPLSLECTVEGTSNPNLYWYRQAAGRGLQLLFYSVGIGQISSEVPQNLSASRPQDRQFILSSKKLLLSDSGFYLCAWTRGETQYFGPGTRLLVL.